This entry lists 32 T cell receptor beta chains sequenced from one sample in a study of CD8 T cells in ankylosing spondylitis. TCRdb re-analysed the 5' RACE reads in MiXCR, keeping a single row per CDR3 protein. The sample has about 240,000 distinct CDR3 sequences, 9.5% to 12% seen once. Material: blood, either unsorted or a sorted T cell fraction (not recorded which). All receptors derive from a male donor with ankylosing spondylitis or in good health (not recorded which).

This clonotype was recorded many times. The V gene is TRBV7-2, the J gene TRBJ2-1; a possible D gene is TRBD2 (6 bases). The CDR3 totals 14 residues. V lost 4 bases and J lost 6, with 13 bases in between. Germline CDR1 SGHTA, CDR2 FQGNSA. The CDR3 spells CASSWKRVTNEQFF. The CDR3 DNA sequence: TGTGCCAGCAGCTGGAAGCGGGTGACCAATGAGCAGTTCTTC.

At least ten counts were recorded for this clonotype. V gene TRBV4-1 combines with J gene TRBJ1-3, with TRBD1 matching over 10 bases. From germline, CDR1 is MGHRA and CDR2 YSYEKL. This CDR3 spans 14 amino acids. V was clipped by 5 bases and J by 4 bases; unmatched bases: 2. The chain's CDR3 is CASSDRGLGNTIYF. In nucleotides, the CDR3 is TGCGCCAGCAGCGACAGGGGGCTAGGAAACACCATATATTTT.

The rearrangement joins TRBV12-3 or TRBV12-4 to TRBJ2-5; D not resolved. The CDR3 runs 13 residues. V shed 3 bases and J shed 5 bases, with 10 bases lying between them. For the CDR3, the DNA is TGTGCCAGCAGTTTTGAGTCGATGGAGACCCAGTACTTC. Amino acids: CASSFESMETQYF.

This clonotype has at least ten counts. CDR3 protein: CATSTGQGRRTGELFF. The CDR3 DNA reads as TGTGCCACCAGCACAGGACAGGGGAGGAGGACCGGGGAGCTGTTTTTT. The chain has TRBV15 and TRBJ2-2, with 9 bases fitting TRBD1. CDR1 and CDR2 from the germline V gene are LNHNV and YYDKDF (reference sequence). V lost 4 bases and J lost 5; bases outside the gene matches: 8. CDR3 length: 16 amino acids.

This clonotype was seen repeatedly, ten times or more. The chain has TRBV29-1 and TRBJ2-2; D ambiguous. The germline V gene has CDR1 SQVTM and CDR2 ANQGSEA. V dropped 3 bases and J dropped 0 bases, with 8 bases sitting between them. The CDR3 consists of 14 residues. The CDR3 DNA is TGCAGCGTTGAGGCGGTGGCGAACACCGGGGAGCTGTTTTTT. It is translated as CSVEAVANTGELFF.

This clonotype was counted ten times or more. The chain couples TRBV4-2 to TRBJ2-3; D ambiguous. Germline assignment: CDR1 LGHNA and CDR2 YNFKEQ. This CDR3 comprises 15 residues. V was clipped by 0 bases and J by 2 bases, with 9 bases between them. Here the CDR3 DNA reads TGTGCCAGCAGCCAAGACGGCAGAAACACAGATACGCAGTATTTT. This sequence encodes CASSQDGRNTDTQYF.

There are many counts of this clonotype. The chain recombines TRBV5-1 with TRBJ2-3; the D is unclear. Germline values: CDR1 SGHRS, CDR2 YFSETQ. V lost 4 bases, J lost 11 bases, and 17 bases lay in between. The length of the CDR3 is 13 residues. CDR3 region: CASSPQPEIQQYF. CDR3 in DNA: TGCGCCAGCAGCCCCCAACCAGAGATTCAGCAGTATTTT. Based on the CDR3 plus reference TRBV5-1 and TRBJ2-3, the full variable domain is KAGVTQTPRYLIKTRGQQVTLSCSPISGHRSVSWYQQTPGQGLQFLFEYFSETQRNKGNFPGRFSGRQFSNSRSEMNVSTLELGDSALYLCASSPQPEIQQYFGPGTRLTVL.

This clonotype was seen at least ten times. V is TRBV12-3 or TRBV12-4 and J is TRBJ2-5, with D tentatively TRBD1 or TRBD2 (6 bases each). The length of the CDR3 is 16 residues. V shed 3 bases and J shed 4 bases, with 18 bases lying between them. The DNA for the CDR3 is TGTGCCAGCAGTTTTGGAGGGGGGAGAGGGGCAGAGACCCAGTACTTC. It translates to CASSFGGGRGAETQYF.

This clonotype was seen at least ten times. The rearrangement links TRBV6-5 to TRBJ1-6; 7 bases fit TRBD1. Germline CDR1 is MNHEY and CDR2 is SVGAGI. Trimming took 4 bases from V and 7 from J; bases not matched to a gene: 7. This CDR3 has 15 amino acids. CDR3: CASSFGQVGNSPLHF. CDR3 nucleotide sequence: TGTGCCAGCAGTTTCGGACAGGTGGGGAATTCACCCCTCCACTTT.

This clonotype was counted at least ten times. V and J are TRBV20-1 and TRBJ2-1; 10 nucleotides match TRBD1. The CDR3 spans 19 residues. Trimming took 2 bases from V and 3 from J; bases not matched to a gene: 16. In germline, CDR1 is DFQATT, CDR2 SNEGSKA (reference sequence). The CDR3 DNA reads TGCAGTGCTAGAATATCCCACCGGGACAGGGGTCTTGGCTACAATGAGCAGTTCTTC. It is translated as CSARISHRDRGLGYNEQFF.

This clonotype turned up a few times. Being one base from a much bigger clone, this may be a read error. The J gene is TRBJ2-7, the V gene TRBV5-1, with 14 positions matching TRBD2. The CDR3 covers 17 residues. Germline trimming cut 4 bases from V and 2 bases from J; bases unmatched to any gene: 8. Per the germline V gene, CDR1 is SGHRS and CDR2 is YFSETQ. The CDR3 sequence: CASSRTSGGSLAYEQYF. In DNA form, the CDR3 reads TGCGCCAGCAGCCGGACTAGCGGGGGGTCCTTGGCCTACGAGCAGTACTTC. Drawing the rest from reference TRBV5-1 and TRBJ2-7, the complete variable domain is KAGVTQTPRYLIKTRGQQVTLSCSPISGHRSVSWYQQTPGQGLQFLFEYFSETQRNKGNFPGRFSGRQFSNSRSEMNVSTLELGDSALYLCASSRTSGGSLAYEQYFGPGTRLTVT.

The table lists this clonotype with a count of one. One junction end does not reproduce the germline sequence, and a read error may be involved. This chain uses TRBV10-3 with TRBJ2-1; TRBD1 aligns across 7 bases. The CDR3 covers 15 residues. In germline, CDR1 is ENHRY, CDR2 SYGVKD. CDR3 bases: TGTGCCATCAGCCACGGGACAGCAAAATACAATGAGCAATTCTTC. It encodes CAISHGTAKYNEQFF.

The chain recombines TRBV19 with TRBJ2-7; 12 nucleotides agree with TRBD2. CDR1 and CDR2 (germline): LNHDA, SQIVND (reference sequence). The CDR3 contains 14 residues. Germline trimming cut 5 bases from V and 5 bases from J; bases unmatched to any gene: 4. CDR3 nucleotides: TGTGCCAGTAGTGCCGGACTAGCGGGAAACGAGCAGTACTTC. It translates to CASSAGLAGNEQYF.

This clonotype was observed many times. The CDR3 DNA follows: TGTGCCAGCAGCTTTGGTAGGCGCGACTATGGCTACACCTTC. It encodes CASSFGRRDYGYTF. The J gene is TRBJ1-2, the V gene TRBV5-6, with D unresolved. V was clipped by 2 bases and J by 3 bases, with 11 bases between them. This CDR3 is built from 14 residues. CDR1 is SGHDT, CDR2 YYEEEE, per germline.

Concerning this clonotype itself: Just one base apart from a much larger clone, this may be a read error. J is TRBJ2-1 and V is TRBV25-1, with TRBD1 matching 7 bases. This CDR3 spans 18 amino acids. Losses at the gene ends were 4 bases for V and 9 bases for J; bases not matched to a gene: 21. Per the germline V gene, CDR1 is MGHDK and CDR2 is SYGVNS. CDR3 amino acids: CASSVQMTGFGGIGEQFF. The DNA of the CDR3 is TGTGCCAGCAGTGTCCAAATGACAGGGTTTGGTGGGATCGGTGAGCAGTTCTTC.

This clonotype was found many times. The J gene is TRBJ1-6, the V gene TRBV20-1; a possible D gene is TRBD1 (5 bases). This CDR3 is 15 amino acids long. Germline V CDR1 and CDR2: DFQATT, SNEGSKA (reference sequence). V lost 5 bases, J lost 5 bases, and 16 bases lay in between. In DNA, the CDR3 is TGCAGTGCTTCTCAGTCGGGGGGGGATAATTCACCCCTCCACTTT. It translates to CSASQSGGDNSPLHF.

The genes are TRBV9 and TRBJ2-4, with no clear D. V was cut by 3 bases and J by 5 bases, with 6 bases left in between. CDR3 length equals 12 residues. The V gene's germline CDR1 is SGDLS and CDR2 YYNGEE. The CDR3 region is CASSDRENIQYF. The CDR3 nucleotides read TGTGCCAGCAGCGATCGGGAAAACATTCAGTACTTC.

This clonotype was counted many times. V and J are TRBV12-3 or TRBV12-4 and TRBJ1-5, with a possible D match to TRBD1 (5 bases). The CDR3 length is 15 residues. The V gene lost 8 bases and the J gene lost 6 bases, with 20 bases spanning the gap. In DNA form, the CDR3 reads TGTGCCAGCGCCGGGGGGGTGAACGTTGGTCAGCCCCAGCATTTT. Its protein is CASAGGVNVGQPQHF.

This clonotype came up many times. The chain links TRBV10-2 to TRBJ2-7; 10 positions match TRBD1. The V segment lost 4 bases and the J segment 4 bases; nucleotides outside the gene matches: 4. Germline CDR1 is WSHSY and CDR2 is SAAADI. The CDR3 is made up of 14 amino acids. DNA for the CDR3: TGCGCCAGCAGTGGACAGGGGGCGAGTTACGAGCAGTACTTC. Translating gives CASSGQGASYEQYF.

The V gene is TRBV5-1, the J gene TRBJ2-2; D is ambiguous. Trimming left V 2 bases short and J 5 bases short, with 10 bases between. CDR1 SGHRS and CDR2 YFSETQ come from the germline V gene. This CDR3 has 14 amino acids. The CDR3 sequence is CASSLLAQTGELFF. CDR3 DNA sequence: TGCGCCAGCAGCTTATTAGCACAAACCGGGGAGCTGTTTTTT. Complete variable domain (other parts from reference TRBV5-1 and TRBJ2-2): KAGVTQTPRYLIKTRGQQVTLSCSPISGHRSVSWYQQTPGQGLQFLFEYFSETQRNKGNFPGRFSGRQFSNSRSEMNVSTLELGDSALYLCASSLLAQTGELFFGEGSRLTVL.

The chain has TRBV7-2 and TRBJ2-7; a possible D gene is TRBD2 (5 bases). The CDR3 loop spans 13 amino acids. Germline CDR1 is SGHTA and CDR2 is FQGNSA. V dropped 2 bases and J dropped 6 bases, with 11 bases sitting between them. The DNA of the CDR3 is TGTGCCAGCAGCTTACAGAGGGCAGGCGAGCAGTACTTC. Amino acid sequence: CASSLQRAGEQYF.

Here the CDR3 DNA reads TGTGCCAGCAGCCAGGAACGGGGGACGGATAATGAAAAACTGTTTTTT. The encoded protein is CASSQERGTDNEKLFF. V gene TRBV3-1 combines with J gene TRBJ1-4; weak D call: TRBD1 (5 bases). The ends were cut back, 3 bases at V and 4 bases at J, with 15 bases in the middle. Germline-derived CDR1 and CDR2 are LGHDT and YNNKEL (reference sequence). This CDR3 contains 16 residues.

In its sample, this clonotype was seen many times. This sequence joins TRBV4-2 and TRBJ2-1; TRBD2 matches 11 bases. The CDR3 contains 16 residues. Germline V gene data show CDR1 as LGHNA and CDR2 as YNFKEQ. The J segment lost 2 bases and the V segment lost 4 bases, leaving 4 bases of the junction unmatched. Written as DNA, the CDR3 is TGTGCCAGCAGCCGACGACTAGCGGGGACCTACAATGAGCAGTTCTTC. Translating gives CASSRRLAGTYNEQFF.

The chain recombines TRBV7-9 with TRBJ1-5; D gene uncertain. The CDR3 runs 14 residues. V was shortened by 2 bases and J by 5 bases, with 10 bases between the two germline ends. CDR1 and CDR2 from the germline V gene are SEHNR and FQNEAQ (reference sequence). DNA for the CDR3: TGTGCCAGCAGCTTATCGAGACTCGATCAGCCCCAGCATTTT. It specifies CASSLSRLDQPQHF.

This clonotype was recorded a few times. The chain employs TRBV5-1 and TRBJ2-5; TRBD2 matches at 12 bases. Germline CDR1 SGHRS, CDR2 YFSETQ. V shed 4 bases and J 7 bases; nucleotides not matched to a gene: 8. CDR3 size: 15 residues. In DNA form, the CDR3 reads TGCGCCAGCAGCGATAGGACTAGCGGGATTGGGACCCAGTACTTC. Translated, it gives CASSDRTSGIGTQYF.

This clonotype was counted many times. The CDR3 DNA reads as TGTGCCAGCAGTGAATACCCAGGGCGCAATAATGAAAAACTGTTTTTT. Its protein is CASSEYPGRNNEKLFF. V usage is TRBV6-1 and J usage is TRBJ1-4; possibly TRBD1 for D (5 bases). The CDR3 loop spans 16 amino acids. Trimming stripped 2 bases from V and 4 bases from J, with 14 bases between. Germline-derived CDR1 and CDR2 are MNHNS and SASEGT.

This clonotype was seen ten or more times. This CDR3 reads CASSRNLNTEAFF. In DNA, the CDR3 is TGTGCCAGCAGCCGAAACTTGAACACTGAAGCTTTCTTT. This chain uses TRBV7-3 with TRBJ1-1; D not resolved. The V end was cut by 5 bases, the J end by 0 bases, with 7 bases between. CDR3 length: 13 amino acids. CDR1 is SGHTA, CDR2 FQGTGA, per germline.

Only a few counts were recorded for this clonotype. The chain employs TRBV7-2 and TRBJ1-3; D is unresolved. Trimming stripped 5 bases from V and 2 bases from J, with 13 bases between. Germline lookup yields CDR1 SGHTA and CDR2 FQGNSA. The CDR3 runs 15 residues. CDR3 residues: CASSPDGIPGNTIYF. CDR3 coding DNA: TGTGCCAGCAGCCCTGACGGGATCCCTGGAAACACCATATATTTT.

This clonotype was seen a few times. The chain couples TRBV7-9 to TRBJ1-1; D is perhaps TRBD1 (5 bases). Germline V gene data show CDR1 as SEHNR and CDR2 as FQNEAQ (reference sequence). Trimming pared 8 bases from V and 4 bases from J, leaving 17 bases between. CDR3 length: 14 amino acids. In DNA, the CDR3 is TGTGCCAGCGGGGGTACCGGGGGAGGCACTGAAGCTTTCTTT. As protein: CASGGTGGGTEAFF. Using reference TRBV7-9 and TRBJ1-1 for the parts outside the CDR3, the full variable domain is DTGVSQNPRHKITKRGQNVTFRCDPISEHNRLYWYRQTLGQGPEFLTYFQNEAQLEKSRLLSDRFSAERPKGSFSTLEIQRTEQGDSAMYLCASGGTGGGTEAFFGQGTRLTVV.

This clonotype was detected ten times or more. V gene TRBV10-2 combines with J gene TRBJ2-2; TRBD2 matches 9 bases. The CDR3 is made up of 17 amino acids. The V gene's germline CDR1 is WSHSY and CDR2 SAAADI. V dropped 2 bases and J dropped 2; count of bases not matched to a gene: 6. CDR3 nucleotides: TGCGCCAGCAGTGAGCCGTTTAGCGGGGGAAACACCGGGGAGCTGTTTTTT. This sequence encodes CASSEPFSGGNTGELFF.

This clonotype was observed at least ten times. The V and J genes are TRBV28 and TRBJ1-1; a possible D gene is TRBD1 (5 bases). The CDR3 loop spans 15 amino acids. V was pared by 5 bases and J by 3 bases, with 16 bases between. Germline CDR1 reads MDHEN; CDR2 reads SYDVKM. The CDR3 sequence is CASSPRRGVYTEAFF. In DNA, the CDR3 is TGTGCCAGCAGTCCTCGACGGGGGGTGTACACTGAAGCTTTCTTT.

This clonotype showed up just a few times. The chain uses TRBV12-2 and TRBJ1-2; the listed D gene, TRBD1, was not tested against the DNA. TRBV12-2 is assigned pseudogene status. The CDR3 is 13 amino acids. The CDR3 protein is CASRPTGGRGYTF. Here the CDR3 DNA reads TGTGCAAGTCGCCCAACAGGGGGCAGGGGCTACACCTTC.